The source of this T cell receptor beta chain is a study of T cells after posttransplantation cyclophosphamide. Treatment was busulfan-fludarabine conditioning, a marrow graft, and cyclophosphamide on days +3 and +4. Trimming stripped 2 bases from V and 7 bases from J, with 14 bases between. This CDR3 spans 15 amino acids. Germline loops: CDR1 SNHLY, CDR2 FYNNEI. Study-wide results and caveats: Skin or GI-infiltrating T cells shared few TRB sequences with blood. After PTCy, TRB diversity resembled that of CNI/methotrexate controls.

TCRdb keeps only in-frame clones here, not all; method: immunoSEQ multiplex PCR. The sample shows about 5,000 clones, no singletons; the ten largest hold 25%. This clone was seen many times. Its antigen is unknown. This receptor was identified in a male patient over 55 who received an allogeneic stem cell transplant from a related donor, was CMV-positive, and had no GVHD. The graft donor may be the source of some T cells. Sequences were derived from PBMCs, sampled after allogeneic stem cell transplant with posttransplant cyclophosphamide. The V and J genes are TRBV2 and TRBJ2-2; D uncertain. CDR3 sequence (DNA): TGTGCCAGCAGTGAACAAATTGGGCTACTCGGGGAGCTGTTTTTT. Its protein product is CASSEQIGLLGELFF.